This T cell receptor (beta chain) was sequenced during a study of blood T cell repertoires in COVID-19. Study overall: Sample material is recorded as cDNA or gDNA derived from T cells, B-cell-depleted T cells, or PBMCs.

Authors' analysis steps: Reference gene primers were amplified, and this amplification served to estimate nucleated cell counts. Libraries were prepared by immunoSEQ multiplex PCR; TCRdb keeps only in-frame clonotypes and omits some of them. V, J and clone size are taken as reported in that table, and D and trimming were inferred from the DNA itself. The repertoire holds approximately 480,000 clones, with 80% to 90% as singletons. With 6 bases removed from V and 0 bases from J, the gap between germline ends came to 8 bases. The CDR3 covers 13 residues. CDR1 MGHRA and CDR2 YSYEKL come from the germline V gene.

The sequencing input was peripheral blood. The V gene is TRBV4-1, the J gene TRBJ1-1; no clear D. The clonotype originates from a man aged 18 to 30 with COVID-19, enrolled during active disease. CDR3 nucleotide sequence: TGCGCCAGCAGGGGCACAATGAACACTGAAGCTTTCTTT. It specifies CASRGTMNTEAFF.